The 25 T cell receptor beta chains below come from one sample, sequenced in a study of Ad26.COV2.S vaccination and SARS-CoV-2 variants. Treatment: over 15 received Ad26.COV2.S at low or high dose, single or two shots; several received placebo; per-sample allocation not given. Collection of the samples took place on day 63 after the first injection of vaccine or placebo. Sequencing used immunoSEQ multiplex PCR; TCRdb keeps in-frame clones, though not all of them. The table lists roughly 410,000 clones, 83% of them singletons. This specimen was peripheral blood, taken in a trial of Ad26.COV2.S vaccine versus placebo. The receptors shown here come from a person between 18 and 60 years old who received the Ad26.COV2.S COVID-19 vaccine or a placebo.

The rearrangement joins TRBV10-3 to TRBJ2-7; TRBD2 matches 7 bases. The V and J ends lost 1 base and 4 bases, in that order; junction bases with no gene match: 10. CDR1 is ENHRY and CDR2 is SYGVKD in the germline V gene. CDR3 length: 16 residues. This CDR3 is CAISEWVAEAGYEQYF. CDR3 nucleotide sequence: TGTGCCATCAGTGAGTGGGTAGCGGAAGCGGGATACGAGCAGTACTTC.

This clone was seen a single time. The chain uses TRBV10-3 and TRBJ2-3; possibly TRBD2 for D (6 bases). The CDR3 is 13 residues long. The germline CDR1 and CDR2 sequences are ENHRY and SYGVKD. Trimming cost V 4 bases and J 7 bases, with 12 bases left between them. For the CDR3, the DNA is TGTGCCATCAGTGGCTGGGGGGAAAATACGCAGTATTTT. Translation: CAISGWGENTQYF.

This clone was seen ten or more times. Additional DNA sequences in this sample encode the identical CDR3. The chain combines TRBV6-1 with TRBJ1-3; D is unclear. Per germline, CDR1 MNHNS and CDR2 SASEGT. The CDR3 is 12 residues long. Trimming removed 1 base from V and 4 bases from J, with 2 bases in between. The CDR3 spells CASSEVGNTIYF. The CDR3 DNA is TGTGCCAGCAGTGAAGTCGGAAACACCATATATTTT.

This sequence joins TRBV5-1 and TRBJ1-2; 8 bases fit TRBD1. V dropped 0 bases and J dropped 2; count of bases not matched to a gene: 3. Germline-derived CDR1 and CDR2 are SGHRS and YFSETQ. The CDR3 length is 15 residues. CDR3 sequence: CASSLAGGPNYGYTF. CDR3 coding DNA: TGCGCCAGCAGCTTGGCAGGGGGCCCAAACTATGGCTACACCTTC.

The V gene is TRBV6-5, the J gene TRBJ1-2; D gene uncertain. The CDR3 is made up of 15 amino acids. Germline V gene data show CDR1 as MNHEY and CDR2 as SVGAGI. V was cut by 8 bases and J by 0 bases, with 16 bases left in between. As DNA, the CDR3 is TGTGCCAGCCTCGATTTGGGCAGGCCTAACTATGGCTACACCTTC. Its protein product is CASLDLGRPNYGYTF.

The rearrangement joins TRBV10-1 to TRBJ1-1; D gene unclear. This CDR3 comprises 13 residues. V was pared by 7 bases and J by 8 bases, with 17 bases between. Germline CDR1 reads WNHNN; CDR2 reads SYGVQD (reference sequence). The CDR3 region has the DNA TGCGCCAGCATTTTGAGGTCTGTTAGGGAAGCTTTCTTT. The encoded protein is CASILRSVREAFF.

CDR3 protein: CASSLSSGELFF. CDR3 DNA sequence: TGTGCCAGCAGTTTGAGTAGCGGCGAACTGTTCTTC. The chain is built from TRBV12-3 or TRBV12-4 and TRBJ2-1; a possible D gene is TRBD2 (6 bases). CDR3 length: 12 residues. The V end lost 3 bases, the J end lost 15 bases, and 15 bases lay between the germline ends.

The chain uses TRBV6-5 and TRBJ2-2, with a possible D match to TRBD2 (5 bases). This CDR3 has 13 amino acids. The V end was cut by 6 bases, the J end by 6 bases, with 11 bases between. Germline CDR1 MNHEY, CDR2 SVGAGI. This CDR3 is CASSKDWSGELFF. The CDR3 region has the DNA TGTGCCAGCAGCAAGGACTGGTCCGGGGAGCTGTTTTTT.

This chain uses TRBV7-9 with TRBJ1-4; unclear D gene. The germline V gene has CDR1 SEHNR and CDR2 FQNEAQ (reference sequence). V gave up 1 base and J gave up 5 bases, with 8 bases separating them. This CDR3 region has 14 residues. The CDR3, as DNA: TGTGCCAGCAGCTTAGGAACGGGGAATGAAAAACTGTTTTTT. It is translated as CASSLGTGNEKLFF.

This rearrangement joins TRBV5-1 to TRBJ2-1, with TRBD1 matching over 8 bases. With 0 bases clipped from V and 6 bases from J, the junction kept 5 bases outside the gene matches. CDR1 SGHRS and CDR2 YFSETQ come from the germline V gene. This CDR3 is 15 amino acids long. CDR3 residues: CASSLGDRQINEQFF. In nucleotides, the CDR3 is TGCGCCAGCAGCTTGGGGGACAGGCAAATCAATGAGCAGTTCTTC.

The genes are TRBV7-8 and TRBJ2-2; 7 bases are a match to TRBD2. With 6 bases clipped from V and 4 bases from J, the junction kept 8 bases outside the gene matches. This CDR3 is built from 15 residues. Germline V gene data show CDR1 as SGHVS and CDR2 as FQNEAQ. The CDR3 region has the DNA TGTGCCAGCAGTCGCAGACTAGCTCCCACCGGGGAGCTGTTTTTT. It is translated as CASSRRLAPTGELFF.

The chain joins TRBV7-2 to TRBJ2-2; weak D call: TRBD2 (7 bases). Trimming left V 4 bases short and J 4 bases short, with 13 bases between. The CDR3 is 15 residues long. Germline CDR1 reads SGHTA; CDR2 reads FQGNSA. The CDR3 protein is CASSSTGGPTGELFF. CDR3 nucleotide sequence: TGTGCCAGCAGCTCCACCGGGGGGCCCACCGGGGAGCTGTTTTTT. Together with reference TRBV7-2 and TRBJ2-2, the CDR3 gives the full variable domain: GAGVSQSPSNKVTEKGKDVELRCDPISGHTALYWYRQSLGQGLEFLIYFQGNSAPDKSGLPSDRFSAERTGGSVSTLTIQRTQQEDSAVYLCASSSTGGPTGELFFGEGSRLTVL.

The gene calls are TRBV3-1 (or the pseudogene TRBV3-2) and TRBJ1-2, with TRBD1 identical over 8 bases. This CDR3 is 15 amino acids long. The junction had 12 bases not matched to a gene; V was cut back by 4 bases and J by 8 bases. Germline CDR1 and CDR2: LGHDT and YNNKEL (reference sequence). CDR3 loop: CASSPSGTGGLGYTF. CDR3 coding DNA: TGTGCCAGCAGCCCTTCCGGGACAGGCGGGTTAGGCTACACCTTC.

The chain is built from TRBV18 and TRBJ1-6, with D unclear. The CDR3 loop spans 17 amino acids. V was pared by 8 bases and J by 4 bases, with 21 bases between. Germline values: CDR1 KGHSH, CDR2 LQKENI. CDR3: CASTHNGPTYYNSPLHF. DNA for the CDR3: TGTGCCAGCACTCACAACGGCCCAACCTATTATAATTCACCCCTCCACTTT.

CDR3 sequence: CSASVDSSLPYGYTF. The CDR3 DNA reads as TGCAGTGCTAGTGTTGACTCCTCACTCCCCTATGGCTACACCTTC. This chain connects TRBV20-1 to TRBJ1-2, with D hard to call. The CDR3 spans 15 residues. Trimming removed 3 bases at V and 4 bases at J, with 18 bases between. CDR1 is DFQATT and CDR2 is SNEGSKA in the germline V gene (reference sequence).

The V and J genes are TRBV12-3 or TRBV12-4 and TRBJ2-7; D gene uncertain. V was trimmed by 7 bases and J by 10 bases, leaving 17 bases between them. This CDR3 comprises 12 residues. As DNA, the CDR3 is TGTGCCAGCACCACGTACGGGCAGTTCCAGTACTTC. It encodes CASTTYGQFQYF.

The chain couples TRBV10-3 to TRBJ1-6; possible D gene TRBD1, 6 bases. The CDR3 covers 12 residues. Deletions cut 6 bases from V and 7 bases from J, with 7 bases between. The germline V gene has CDR1 ENHRY and CDR2 SYGVKD. In nucleotides, the CDR3 is TGTGCCATCAGCGGACAGAATTCACCCCTCCACTTT. It encodes CAISGQNSPLHF.

This chain connects TRBV18 to TRBJ1-1, with 10 positions matching TRBD1. Losses at the gene ends were 3 bases for V and 6 bases for J; bases not matched to a gene: 10. In germline, CDR1 is KGHSH, CDR2 LQKENI. The CDR3 sequence is 16 residues long. The CDR3: CASSPPGTGVLSEAFF. The CDR3 DNA follows: TGTGCCAGCTCACCTCCAGGGACAGGGGTCCTCTCTGAAGCTTTCTTT.

This clone has only one observation. The chain recombines TRBV18 with TRBJ1-6; D perhaps matches TRBD1 (5 bases). This CDR3 comprises 17 residues. Germline CDR1 KGHSH, CDR2 LQKENI. V was clipped by 1 base and J by 0 bases, with 10 bases between them. CDR3 loop: CASSPRTGSSYNSPLHF. The CDR3 coding sequence is TGTGCCAGCTCACCACGTACAGGAAGCTCCTATAATTCACCCCTCCACTTT.

The chain uses TRBV19 and TRBJ2-3, with TRBD2 matching 14 bases. The CDR3 is made up of 19 amino acids. Per germline, CDR1 LNHDA and CDR2 SQIVND (reference sequence). Trimming took 3 bases from V and 2 from J; bases not matched to a gene: 10. CDR3 in amino acids: CASSMWTSGRRRNTDTQYF. CDR3 in DNA: TGTGCCAGTAGTATGTGGACTAGCGGGAGGAGGAGGAACACAGATACGCAGTATTTT.

This chain uses TRBV5-8 with TRBJ1-1; D possibly corresponds to TRBD1 (5 bases). Germline CDR1 is SGHTS and CDR2 is YDEGEE. Trimming removed 2 bases at V and 4 bases at J, with 18 bases between. The CDR3 sequence is 16 residues long. CDR3 sequence: CASSLSSAGRGTEAFF. The DNA for the CDR3 is TGTGCCAGCAGCTTAAGTTCCGCAGGGAGGGGCACTGAAGCTTTCTTT. Together with reference TRBV5-8 and TRBJ1-1, the CDR3 gives the full variable domain: EAGVTQSPTHLIKTRGQQATLRCSPISGHTSVYWYQQALGLGLQFLLWYDEGEERNRGNFPPRFSGRQFPNYSSELNVNALELEDSALYLCASSLSSAGRGTEAFFGQGTRLTVV.

The rearrangement links TRBV4-3 to TRBJ1-6; 7 bases fit TRBD1. The junction had 13 bases not matched to a gene; V was cut back by 4 bases and J by 10 bases. This CDR3 is built from 16 residues. Germline V lookup: CDR1 LGHNA, CDR2 YSLEER. This chain's CDR3 is CASSLNRDSNYSPLHF. CDR3 in DNA: TGCGCCAGCAGCCTAAACCGGGACAGCAATTACTCACCCCTCCACTTT.

The chain carries TRBV29-1 and TRBJ2-7, with D tentatively TRBD1 (5 bases). Germline-derived CDR1 and CDR2 are SQVTM and ANQGSEA. The CDR3 has 11 amino acids. V was cut by 7 bases and J by 4 bases, with 11 bases left in between. CDR3 in DNA: TGCAGCGGGGGCAGGGCGTACGAGCAGTACTTC. Its protein is CSGGRAYEQYF.

The V and J genes are TRBV9 and TRBJ2-6; 7 nucleotides align to TRBD1. Germline V gives CDR1 SGDLS, CDR2 YYNGEE. V was clipped by 4 bases and J by 4 bases; unmatched bases: 11. The CDR3 extends over 17 amino acids. CDR3 loop: CASSPRQGLGGANVLTF. The DNA for the CDR3 is TGTGCCAGCAGCCCCCGACAGGGTCTAGGCGGGGCCAACGTCCTGACTTTC.

The V gene is TRBV19, the J gene TRBJ1-6, with 8 bases matching TRBD1. Trimming took 10 bases from V and 10 from J; bases not matched to a gene: 9. Germline V lookup: CDR1 LNHDA, CDR2 SQIVND (reference sequence). The CDR3 contains 13 residues. The CDR3 nucleotides read TGTGCCACCAAGGGACAGGCGGAATCACCCCTCCACTTT. Its translation: CATKGQAESPLHF.